The 5 T cell receptor beta chains reported below all come from one sample, sequenced in a study of patients and donors after allogeneic stem cell transplantation. A single record per CDR3 protein comes from TCRdb applying MiXCR to the RT-PCR reads. The table lists about a million distinct CDR3 sequences, around 17% of them singletons. The source material was blood, either unsorted or a sorted T cell fraction (not recorded which). The receptors originated from a human donor who was either an allogeneic HSCT recipient or a stem cell or donor lymphocyte infusion donor (not recorded which). It is not recorded whose cells these are; they may come from a transplant donor.

The chain links TRBV7-3 to TRBJ2-1; either TRBD1 or TRBD2 may fit D (5 bases each). The CDR3 consists of 12 residues. V was cut by 5 bases and J by 10 bases, with 12 bases left in between. CDR1 SGHTA and CDR2 FQGTGA come from the germline V gene. CDR3 region: CASSTNRGEQFF. CDR3 DNA sequence: TGTGCCAGCAGCACAAACCGGGGCGAGCAGTTCTTC.

The rearrangement joins TRBV20-1 to TRBJ2-1, with 10 bases fitting TRBD1. The V gene's germline CDR1 is DFQATT and CDR2 SNEGSKA (reference sequence). The CDR3 sequence is 13 residues long. V lost 6 bases, J lost 6 bases, and 5 bases stayed unmatched. As DNA, the CDR3 is TGCAGTGCATCGGACAGGGGGGGCAATGAGCAGTTCTTC. This encodes CSASDRGGNEQFF.

CDR3 amino acids: CASRPGHVKSSYNSPLHF. The CDR3 region has the DNA TGTGCCAGCAGACCGGGACACGTGAAGAGCTCCTATAATTCACCCCTCCACTTT. V and J are TRBV12-3 or TRBV12-4 and TRBJ1-6; perhaps TRBD1 as D (6 bases). V was trimmed by 6 bases and J by 0 bases, leaving 18 bases between them. This CDR3 spans 18 amino acids.

The V gene is TRBV12-3 or TRBV12-4, the J gene TRBJ2-7; D remains ambiguous. This CDR3 is built from 12 residues. V lost 7 bases to trimming and J lost 3 bases, with 10 bases between them. The CDR3, as DNA: TGTGCCAGCACCTTCAAGGGCTACGAGCAGTACTTC. Translating it yields CASTFKGYEQYF.

This clonotype came up a few times. This chain joins TRBV9 and TRBJ1-2, with 8 bases matching TRBD1. V dropped 4 bases and J dropped 7; count of bases not matched to a gene: 15. Germline V gives CDR1 SGDLS, CDR2 YYNGEE. The CDR3 is 16 amino acids. This chain's CDR3 is CASSIRTGQGSVGYTF. DNA of the CDR3: TGTGCCAGCAGCATTCGTACCGGACAGGGTAGTGTTGGCTACACCTTC.